This T cell receptor beta chain was captured in a study of tumor-infiltrating lymphocytes in primary liver carcinoma. Between the trimmed V and J ends, which lost 7 bases and 4 bases, there was a span of 14 bases. The V gene's germline CDR1 is SQVTM and CDR2 ANQGSEA. CDR3 length: 13 amino acids. TCR beta cDNA came from roughly 0.45 ug total RNA, primed with a constant-region primer. Amplification in three nested multiplex PCR rounds with slightly modified ARM-PCR gave rise to TCR beta libraries. The first two PCR rounds used TRBV1-TRBV30 forward primers with a C-beta reverse primer, about 10 cycles each. TCRdb analysed the multiplex PCR reads with MiXCR anew, one entry per CDR3 protein. Of approximately 300,000 distinct CDR3 sequences in the sample, approximately 65% were seen once. Unsorted whole blood supplied the blood RNA, and germline DNA was isolated too. They drew 4 to 4.5 milliliters of peripheral blood before surgery.

The J gene is TRBJ1-5, the V gene TRBV29-1; possible D gene TRBD1, 6 bases. Sequenced: peripheral blood. This clonotype was sampled from a man aged 35-49 years with primary liver carcinoma and hepatitis B virus infection. The DNA for the CDR3 is TGCAGCGCCGGAGGGGGACTGAATCAGCCCCAGCATTTT. This gives the protein CSAGGGLNQPQHF.